The T cell receptor beta chain described here comes from a study of early stage breast cancer tumors. About the research overall: Most invasive tumors, about 75% of the 16, were ER+/PR+/HER2-. Study results and caveats: Commonly generated sequences made up most enriched TCRB sequences shared between patients.

Each sample had two DNA replicates, approximately 0.5 ug blood or roughly 1.4 ug tissue. Sequencing used immunoSEQ multiplex PCR; TCRdb keeps in-frame clones, though not all of them. The data hold 50,000 to 65,000 clones, with 90% to 95% observed a single time. In the case of this clone: What it binds is not known.

V lost 4 bases to trimming and J lost 4 bases, with 10 bases between them. Germline lookup yields CDR1 MNHNY and CDR2 SVGAGI (reference sequence). The CDR3 has 14 residues. This clonotype was obtained from a person between 65 and 80 years old with breast cancer. The chain uses TRBV6-6 and TRBJ2-2; D might be TRBD1 (5 bases). Sequenced sample: blood. In DNA, the CDR3 is TGTGCCAGCAGTTCCCAGGGAAGCACCGGGGAGCTGTTTTTT. Its translation is CASSSQGSTGELFF.